The sequence of this T cell receptor (beta chain) was determined in a study of control samples from healthy donors and cancer patients (dated by TCRdb to 2019 to 2021). About this clone itself: Its antigen is still unknown. The input lacks base qualities; no much larger clone sits a single base away.

Libraries came from the immunoSEQ multiplex PCR assay. Not all clones reach the TCRdb copy of this immuneACCESS table, which keeps in-frame sequences only. Checked studies attribute under half of the gap to unresolved V genes and leave the rest unexplained. The sample records roughly 69,000 clones, 83% of which are singletons. The top ten clonotypes cover about a sixth of the sample. Measured from the cysteine to the phenylalanine, the CDR3 is 14 residues long. Of all the DNA, just the CDR3 is kept, 42 bases in frame from base 1. Via the germline V gene, CDR1 is ENHRY and CDR2 SYGVKD. V and J lose 6 bases and 2 bases, and a span of 10 bases separates them.

The TCR sequence derives from a man aged 55 to 70 in good health. The material sequenced was blood. The rearranged chain carries TRBV10-3 and TRBJ2-2; possibly the D gene is TRBD2, per 6 matching bases. The CDR3 protein sequence reads: CAIRRDSNTGELFF. The DNA sequence is TGTGCCATCAGGAGGGACTCTAACACCGGGGAGCTGTTTTTT.